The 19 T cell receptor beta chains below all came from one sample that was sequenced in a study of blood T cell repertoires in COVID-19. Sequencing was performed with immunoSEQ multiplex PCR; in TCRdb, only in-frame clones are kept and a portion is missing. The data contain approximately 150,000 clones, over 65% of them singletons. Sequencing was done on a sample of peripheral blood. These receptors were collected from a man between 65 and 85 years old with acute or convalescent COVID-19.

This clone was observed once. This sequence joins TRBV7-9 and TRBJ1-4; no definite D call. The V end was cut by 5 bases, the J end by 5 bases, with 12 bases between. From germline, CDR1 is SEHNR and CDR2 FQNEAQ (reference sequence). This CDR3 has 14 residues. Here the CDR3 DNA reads TGTGCCAGCAGCCACGAGGAACCCAATGAAAAACTGTTTTTT. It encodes CASSHEEPNEKLFF.

The CDR3 region is CASSPLPPLAGGREQYF. CDR3 nucleotides: TGTGCCAGCAGTCCCCTCCCCCCCCTAGCGGGGGGGCGGGAGCAGTACTTC. V usage is TRBV27 and J usage is TRBJ2-7, with 12 bases lining up with TRBD2. There are 17 residues in the CDR3. Germline V gene lookup returns CDR1 MNHEY and CDR2 SMNVEV (reference sequence). Trimming at V came to 5 bases and at J to 7 bases, leaving 15 bases not matched to a gene.

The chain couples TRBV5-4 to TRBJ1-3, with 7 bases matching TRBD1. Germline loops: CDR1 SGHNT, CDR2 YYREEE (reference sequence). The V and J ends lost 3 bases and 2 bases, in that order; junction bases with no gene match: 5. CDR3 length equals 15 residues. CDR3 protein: CASSSTGVPGNTIYF. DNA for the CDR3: TGTGCCAGCAGCTCCACAGGGGTCCCTGGAAACACCATATATTTT.

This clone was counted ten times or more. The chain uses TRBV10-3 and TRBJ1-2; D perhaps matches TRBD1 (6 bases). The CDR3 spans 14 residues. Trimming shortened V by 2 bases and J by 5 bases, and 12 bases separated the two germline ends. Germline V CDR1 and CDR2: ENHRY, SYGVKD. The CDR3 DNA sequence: TGTGCCATCAGTGAGGCAGGGGAAATATATGGCTACACCTTC. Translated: CAISEAGEIYGYTF.

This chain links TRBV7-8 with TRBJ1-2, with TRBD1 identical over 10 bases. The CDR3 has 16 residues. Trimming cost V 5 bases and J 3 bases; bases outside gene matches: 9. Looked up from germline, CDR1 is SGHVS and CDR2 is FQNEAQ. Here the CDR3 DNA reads TGTGCCAGCAGCCAGGGGAGACAGGGGGCATACTATGGCTACACCTTC. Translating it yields CASSQGRQGAYYGYTF.

CDR3 nucleotide sequence: TGCGCCAGCAGCTTGGGACTAGCGGGAGGGGACTACGAGCAGTACTTC. It encodes CASSLGLAGGDYEQYF. This chain connects TRBV5-1 to TRBJ2-7; 14 bases map to TRBD2. This CDR3 is built from 16 residues. The trim removed 0 bases at V and 3 bases at J, leaving 2 bases unmatched. CDR1 and CDR2 (germline): SGHRS, YFSETQ.

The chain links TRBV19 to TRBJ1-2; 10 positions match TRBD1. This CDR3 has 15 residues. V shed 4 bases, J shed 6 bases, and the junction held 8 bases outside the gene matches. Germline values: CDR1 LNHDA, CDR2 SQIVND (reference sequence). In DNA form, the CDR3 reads TGTGCCAGTAGTACGCCGACAGGGGGCGTCGATGGCTACACCTTC. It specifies CASSTPTGGVDGYTF.

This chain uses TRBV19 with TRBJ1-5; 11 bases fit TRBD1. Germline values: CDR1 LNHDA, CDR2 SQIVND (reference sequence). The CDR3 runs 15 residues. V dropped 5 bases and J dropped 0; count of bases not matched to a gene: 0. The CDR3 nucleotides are TGTGCCAGTAGTGGACAGGGGGCTAGCAATCAGCCCCAGCATTTT. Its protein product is CASSGQGASNQPQHF.

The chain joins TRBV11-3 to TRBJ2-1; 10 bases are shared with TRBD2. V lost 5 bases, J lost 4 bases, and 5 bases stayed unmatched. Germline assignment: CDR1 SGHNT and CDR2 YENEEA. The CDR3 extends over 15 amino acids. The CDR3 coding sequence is TGTGCCAGCAGCGCCGGGACTAGCGCATACAATGAGCAGTTCTTC. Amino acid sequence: CASSAGTSAYNEQFF.

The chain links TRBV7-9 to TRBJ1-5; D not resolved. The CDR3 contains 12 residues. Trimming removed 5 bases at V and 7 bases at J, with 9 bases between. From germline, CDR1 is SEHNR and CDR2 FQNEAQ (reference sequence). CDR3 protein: CASSPLVQPQHF. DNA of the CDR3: TGTGCCAGCAGCCCACTGGTCCAGCCCCAGCATTTT.

The CDR3 sequence is CASTPGVYEQYF. Here the CDR3 DNA reads TGTGCCAGCACTCCAGGGGTCTACGAGCAGTACTTC. The chain has TRBV2 and TRBJ2-7, with D possibly being TRBD1 (6 bases). V was pared by 7 bases and J by 3 bases, with 10 bases between. CDR1 SNHLY and CDR2 FYNNEI come from the germline V gene. The length of the CDR3 is 12 residues.

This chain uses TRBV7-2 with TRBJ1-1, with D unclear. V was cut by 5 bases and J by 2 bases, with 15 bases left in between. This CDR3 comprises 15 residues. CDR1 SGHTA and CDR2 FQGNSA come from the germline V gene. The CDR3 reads CASSPRPFVNTEAFF. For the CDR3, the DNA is TGTGCCAGCAGCCCGAGGCCTTTTGTAAACACTGAAGCTTTCTTT.

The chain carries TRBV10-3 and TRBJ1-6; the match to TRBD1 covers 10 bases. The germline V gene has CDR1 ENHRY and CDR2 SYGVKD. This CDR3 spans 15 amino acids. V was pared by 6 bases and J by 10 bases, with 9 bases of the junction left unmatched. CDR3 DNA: TGTGCCATCAGCCTCGGACAGGGGGGAGAATCACCCCTCCACTTT. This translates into CAISLGQGGESPLHF.

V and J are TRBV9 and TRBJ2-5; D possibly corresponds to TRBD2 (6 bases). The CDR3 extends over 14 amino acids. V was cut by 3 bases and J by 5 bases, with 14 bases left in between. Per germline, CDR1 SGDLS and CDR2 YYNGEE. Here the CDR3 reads CASSGRSSVETQYF. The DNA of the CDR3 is TGTGCCAGCAGCGGAAGATCTAGCGTGGAGACCCAGTACTTC.

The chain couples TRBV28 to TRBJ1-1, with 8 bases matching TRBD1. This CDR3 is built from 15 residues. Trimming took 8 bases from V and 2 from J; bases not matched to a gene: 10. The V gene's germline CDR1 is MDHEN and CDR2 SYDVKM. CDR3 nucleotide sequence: TGTGCCAGCCGAGCAGGGGGCCATACTAACACTGAAGCTTTCTTT. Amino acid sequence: CASRAGGHTNTEAFF.

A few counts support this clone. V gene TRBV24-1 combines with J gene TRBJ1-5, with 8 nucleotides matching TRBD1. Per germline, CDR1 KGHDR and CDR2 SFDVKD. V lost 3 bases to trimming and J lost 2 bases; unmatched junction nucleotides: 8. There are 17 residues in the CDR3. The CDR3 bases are TGTGCCACCAGTGATCCCGGACAGGGTGATGGCAATCAGCCCCAGCATTTT. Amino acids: CATSDPGQGDGNQPQHF.

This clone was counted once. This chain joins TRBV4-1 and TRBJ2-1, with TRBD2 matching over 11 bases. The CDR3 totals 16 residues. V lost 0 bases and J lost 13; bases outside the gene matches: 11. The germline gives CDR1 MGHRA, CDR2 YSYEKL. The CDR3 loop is CASSQDQVLAGARQFF. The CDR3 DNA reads TGCGCCAGCAGCCAAGATCAGGTACTAGCGGGAGCCCGACAGTTCTTC.

The chain's CDR3 is CASRPGTSVNTGELFF. For the CDR3, the DNA is TGTGCCAGCAGGCCCGGGACATCAGTTAACACCGGGGAGCTGTTTTTT. The chain carries TRBV5-5 and TRBJ2-2, with D perhaps matching TRBD1 (6 bases). Germline V gives CDR1 SGHKS, CDR2 YYEKEE (reference sequence). The CDR3 contains 16 residues. Trimming stripped 5 bases from V and 2 bases from J, with 16 bases between.

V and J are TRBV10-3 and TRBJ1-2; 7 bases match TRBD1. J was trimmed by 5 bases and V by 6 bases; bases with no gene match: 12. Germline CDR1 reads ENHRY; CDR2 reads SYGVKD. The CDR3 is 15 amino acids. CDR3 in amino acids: CAISPEGQSAYGYTF. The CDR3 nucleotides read TGTGCCATCAGCCCAGAGGGACAGTCGGCTTATGGCTACACCTTC.